This entry lists 26 T cell receptor beta chains sequenced from one sample in a study of T cell repertoires in cytomegalovirus infection. Via MiXCR, TCRdb re-called the reads, giving one row per CDR3 protein. Of approximately 600,000 distinct CDR3 sequences in the sample, 40% were seen once. These TCRs are of unknown antigen specificity. The sample consisted of cultured PBMCs, taken from culture after CMV antigen stimulation. These receptors were obtained from a human donor in good health (CMV status not recorded). Some clones in this sample may be carry-over from other donors' samples.

The chain carries TRBV12-5 and TRBJ2-7, with a possible D match to TRBD1 (6 bases). The CDR3 has 15 residues. Germline CDR1 and CDR2: LGHNT and FRNRAP. V lost 3 bases, J lost 3 bases, and 15 bases lay in between. The CDR3 bases are TGTGCTAGTGGTTTTTTACAGGGCGTGGGCTACGAGCAGTACTTC. Its translation: CASGFLQGVGYEQYF.

This clonotype has more than one count but fewer than ten. J is TRBJ2-7 and V is TRBV11-2, with TRBD1 matching over 9 bases. The CDR3 sequence is 17 residues long. Trimming at V came to 1 base and at J to 6 bases, leaving 13 bases not matched to a gene. Germline CDR1 and CDR2: SGHAT and FQNNGV. The CDR3: CASSLGWDRDWGREQYF. The CDR3 nucleotides are TGTGCCAGCAGCTTAGGATGGGACAGGGATTGGGGTCGCGAGCAGTACTTC.

V and J are TRBV4-2 and TRBJ1-1; possible D gene TRBD1, 5 bases. The CDR3 totals 14 residues. The germline gives CDR1 LGHNA, CDR2 YNFKEQ. V was shortened by 4 bases and J by 8 bases, with 17 bases between the two germline ends. The CDR3 loop is CASSPQSGGTEAFF. The CDR3 DNA is TGTGCCAGCAGCCCTCAATCGGGGGGAACAGAAGCTTTCTTT.

This clonotype was recorded a few times. The genes are TRBV7-8 and TRBJ1-3; the D is unclear. V lost 1 base and J 4 bases, leaving 17 bases between the germline ends. The germline V gene has CDR1 SGHVS and CDR2 FQNEAQ. The CDR3 totals 17 residues. The CDR3 is CASSLVGWGYPGNTIYF. The CDR3 nucleotides are TGTGCCAGCAGCTTAGTTGGTTGGGGTTACCCCGGAAACACCATATATTTT. Together with reference TRBV7-8 and TRBJ1-3, the CDR3 gives the full variable domain: GAGVSQSPRYKVAKRGQDVALRCDPISGHVSLFWYQQALGQGPEFLTYFQNEAQLDKSGLPSDRFFAERPEGSVSTLKIQRTQQEDSAVYLCASSLVGWGYPGNTIYFGEGSWLTVV.

This clonotype turned up a few times. The chain combines TRBV2 with TRBJ1-4; D is uncertain. Germline lookup yields CDR1 SNHLY and CDR2 FYNNEI. V lost 0 bases, J lost 1 base, and 0 bases lay in between. There are 13 residues in the CDR3. The CDR3 is CASSEATNEKLFF. The CDR3 nucleotides read TGTGCCAGCAGTGAAGCAACTAATGAAAAACTGTTTTTT. Full variable domain (missing parts from reference TRBV2 and TRBJ1-4): EPEVTQTPSHQVTQMGQEVILRCVPISNHLYFYWYRQILGQKVEFLVSFYNNEISEKSEIFDDQFSVERPDGSNFTLKIRSTKLEDSAMYFCASSEATNEKLFFGSGTQLSVL.

This CDR3 reads CASSQDKGWGTEAFF. CDR3 DNA: TGTGCCAGCAGCCAAGATAAGGGGTGGGGCACTGAAGCTTTCTTT. The chain is built from TRBV14 and TRBJ1-1; tentative D call: TRBD1 (5 bases). This CDR3 is built from 15 residues. CDR1 and CDR2 from the germline V gene are SGHDN and FVKESK. V dropped 0 bases and J dropped 4 bases, with 12 bases sitting between them. Full variable domain (remainder filled in from reference TRBV14 and TRBJ1-1): EAGVTQFPSHSVIEKGQTVTLRCDPISGHDNLYWYRRVMGKEIKFLLHFVKESKQDESGMPNNRFLAERTGGTYSTLKVQPAELEDSGVYFCASSQDKGWGTEAFFGQGTRLTVV.

The genes are TRBV6-6 and TRBJ2-2, with 9 bases aligning to TRBD2. J lost 1 base, V lost 4 bases, and 7 bases had no gene match. Germline CDR1 reads MNHNY; CDR2 reads SVGAGI (reference sequence). CDR3 length equals 17 residues. In nucleotides, the CDR3 is TGTGCCAGCAGTTGGTGGTTAGCGGGGGTGAACACCGGGGAGCTGTTTTTT. Translated, it gives CASSWWLAGVNTGELFF.

The chain combines TRBV2 with TRBJ1-1, with D possibly being TRBD1 (6 bases). The CDR3 runs 13 residues. Trimming stripped 6 bases from V and 6 bases from J, with 14 bases between. CDR1 and CDR2 (germline): SNHLY, FYNNEI. The CDR3 spells CASRASGGSEAFF. CDR3 sequence (DNA): TGTGCCAGCAGGGCCTCTGGGGGCTCTGAAGCTTTCTTT.

The chain recombines TRBV27 with TRBJ1-2; D might be TRBD1 (6 bases). CDR1 is MNHEY, CDR2 SMNVEV, per germline (reference sequence). This CDR3 spans 14 amino acids. Trimming took off 5 bases at V and 4 bases at J, with 14 bases between the two ends. The CDR3 reads CASSTQQGPYGYTF. CDR3 DNA: TGTGCCAGCAGTACTCAACAGGGCCCCTATGGCTACACCTTC.

The V call is TRBV20-1, the J call TRBJ2-5; 9 bases line up with TRBD2. The CDR3 runs to 13 residues. The germline CDR1 and CDR2 sequences are DFQATT and SNEGSKA (reference sequence). DNA of the CDR3: TGCAGCTCCGGGACTAGCATCGGAGAGACCCAGTACTTC. Translation: CSSGTSIGETQYF.

This clonotype was recorded a few times. This chain joins TRBV12-3 or TRBV12-4 and TRBJ2-3; D remains ambiguous. The CDR3 is 12 residues long. Trimming took 3 bases from V and 9 from J, leaving 10 bases between them. The CDR3 reads CASSFGVRTQYF. In DNA form, the CDR3 reads TGTGCCAGCAGTTTTGGGGTGCGCACGCAGTATTTT.

The V and J genes are TRBV10-3 and TRBJ2-1; no definite D call. Germline V gene lookup returns CDR1 ENHRY and CDR2 SYGVKD. V lost 6 bases, J lost 9 bases, and 12 bases lay in between. CDR3 size: 12 residues. In DNA, the CDR3 is TGTGCCATCAGAGGGTCTCTGAGTGAGCAGTTCTTC. Translated, it gives CAIRGSLSEQFF.

This clonotype showed up many times. The rearrangement joins TRBV2 to TRBJ2-1, with D possibly TRBD2 on 7 matching bases. Germline V CDR1 and CDR2: SNHLY, FYNNEI. V was trimmed by 6 bases and J by 0 bases, leaving 12 bases between them. The CDR3 is 15 amino acids. The CDR3 is CASRRGGSSYNEQFF. CDR3 in DNA: TGTGCCAGCAGGAGGGGGGGGAGCTCCTACAATGAGCAGTTCTTC.

The chain combines TRBV20-1 with TRBJ2-1; 9 nucleotides line up with TRBD2. This CDR3 contains 17 residues. V shed 3 bases, J shed 1 base, and the junction held 10 bases outside the gene matches. Per germline, CDR1 DFQATT and CDR2 SNEGSKA (reference sequence). The CDR3 region is CSASVPSGVWSYNEQFF. The DNA for the CDR3 is TGCAGTGCTAGCGTCCCTAGCGGGGTCTGGTCCTACAATGAGCAGTTCTTC.

This rearrangement joins TRBV28 to TRBJ1-1, with D unresolved. Trimming cost V 7 bases and J 1 base, with 10 bases left between them. This CDR3 spans 13 amino acids. Germline V CDR1 and CDR2: MDHEN, SYDVKM. The CDR3 sequence: CASTSGSNTEAFF. The DNA of the CDR3 is TGTGCCAGCACCTCCGGGTCGAACACTGAAGCTTTCTTT. The variable domain in full, completed from reference TRBV28 and TRBJ1-1, reads DVKVTQSSRYLVKRTGEKVFLECVQDMDHENMFWYRQDPGLGLRLIYFSYDVKMKEKGDIPEGYSVSREKKERFSLILESASTNQTSMYLCASTSGSNTEAFFGQGTRLTVV.

The gene calls are TRBV7-2 and TRBJ2-3, with 10 bases identical to TRBD2. V trimming: 1 base; J trimming: 4 bases; junction bases outside the gene matches: 8. Per the germline V gene, CDR1 is SGHTA and CDR2 is FQGNSA. The CDR3 extends over 17 amino acids. This chain's CDR3 is CASSLGRLAGEADTQYF. In DNA, the CDR3 is TGTGCCAGCAGCTTAGGGCGGCTAGCGGGAGAAGCAGATACGCAGTATTTT.

This clonotype was seen ten or more times. J is TRBJ1-1 and V is TRBV7-2; D gene uncertain. The V gene lost 6 bases and the J gene lost 7 bases, with 12 bases spanning the gap. The CDR3 contains 12 residues. The germline CDR1 and CDR2 sequences are SGHTA and FQGNSA. The CDR3 nucleotides read TGTGCCAGCAGACCATCGCGAGGTGAAGCTTTCTTT. It encodes CASRPSRGEAFF.

The chain employs TRBV11-3 and TRBJ2-1, with TRBD2 matching over 7 bases. The CDR3 spans 13 residues. CDR1 and CDR2 (germline): SGHNT, YENEEA. Losses at the gene ends were 5 bases for V and 9 bases for J; bases not matched to a gene: 7. DNA for the CDR3: TGTGCCAGCAGCCGGATAGCGGGTGGTGAGCAGTTCTTC. Translation gives CASSRIAGGEQFF.

The chain uses TRBV7-8 and TRBJ1-2; D is unresolved. The CDR3 length is 15 residues. The germline V and J ends were trimmed by 1 base and 0 bases, with 9 bases remaining between them. Germline assignment: CDR1 SGHVS and CDR2 FQNEAQ. The CDR3 loop reads CASSLEAGANYGYTF. The DNA for the CDR3 is TGTGCCAGCAGCTTAGAGGCAGGAGCTAACTATGGCTACACCTTC.

This clonotype was observed a few times. The gene calls are TRBV7-9 and TRBJ1-2; D uncertain. Germline V CDR1 and CDR2: SEHNR, FQNEAQ (reference sequence). The CDR3 is 13 residues long. Trimming pared 5 bases from V and 6 bases from J, leaving 13 bases between. The CDR3 DNA sequence: TGTGCCAGCAGCCCTGCCCGCGCTGATGGCTACACCTTC. Amino acid sequence: CASSPARADGYTF.

The rearrangement links TRBV28 to TRBJ1-5; D unclear. The CDR3 is made up of 12 amino acids. Trimming took 4 bases from V and 8 from J, leaving 9 bases between them. The germline V gene has CDR1 MDHEN and CDR2 SYDVKM. CDR3 sequence reads: CASSSEGKPQHF. The DNA of the CDR3 is TGTGCCAGCAGTTCTGAAGGGAAGCCCCAGCATTTT.

The chain combines TRBV7-6 with TRBJ2-1; D is possibly TRBD1 (6 bases). Trimming took off 4 bases at V and 2 bases at J, with 15 bases between the two ends. The CDR3 runs to 16 residues. From germline, CDR1 is SGHVS and CDR2 FNYEAQ. CDR3 sequence: CASSSRQAVPYNEQFF. The CDR3 coding sequence is TGTGCCAGCAGCTCCCGACAGGCTGTGCCCTACAATGAGCAGTTCTTC.

This clonotype was seen only a few times. The genes are TRBV7-2 and TRBJ2-5, with 11 bases matching TRBD1. The germline gives CDR1 SGHTA, CDR2 FQGNSA. V trimming: 5 bases; J trimming: 5 bases; junction bases outside the gene matches: 7. The CDR3 has 15 amino acids. This chain's CDR3 is CASSLLGQGAETQYF. In DNA, the CDR3 is TGTGCCAGCAGCCTTCTCGGACAGGGGGCGGAGACCCAGTACTTC.

The genes are TRBV6-2 or TRBV6-3 and TRBJ2-1; 7 nucleotides agree with TRBD1. The ends lost 6 bases at V and 2 bases at J; junction bases unmatched: 10. Germline V gene sequence: CDR1 MNHEY, CDR2 SVGEGT. This CDR3 is 16 amino acids long. The CDR3 spells CASSRSRDSPYNEQFF. The CDR3 DNA reads TGTGCCAGCAGCCGAAGCCGGGACAGTCCCTACAATGAGCAGTTCTTC.

This clonotype turned up a few times. This rearrangement joins TRBV7-2 to TRBJ2-1, with D unresolved. The ends were cut back, 5 bases at V and 6 bases at J, with 14 bases in the middle. Germline assignment: CDR1 SGHTA and CDR2 FQGNSA. The CDR3 has 14 amino acids. CDR3 in DNA: TGTGCCAGCAGCCTAGAGGTCCAAAGCAATGAGCAGTTCTTC. This sequence encodes CASSLEVQSNEQFF. The complete variable domain, with remaining parts taken from reference TRBV7-2 and TRBJ2-1, reads GAGVSQSPSNKVTEKGKDVELRCDPISGHTALYWYRQSLGQGLEFLIYFQGNSAPDKSGLPSDRFSAERTGGSVSTLTIQRTQQEDSAVYLCASSLEVQSNEQFFGPGTRLTVL.

V gene TRBV6-5 combines with J gene TRBJ2-7; unclear D gene. Per the germline V gene, CDR1 is MNHEY and CDR2 is SVGAGI. Trimming pared 3 bases from V and 1 base from J, leaving 13 bases between. There are 15 residues in the CDR3. The CDR3 here is CASSYSYLRSYEQYF. As DNA, the CDR3 is TGTGCCAGCAGTTATAGCTATCTTCGGTCCTACGAGCAGTACTTC.